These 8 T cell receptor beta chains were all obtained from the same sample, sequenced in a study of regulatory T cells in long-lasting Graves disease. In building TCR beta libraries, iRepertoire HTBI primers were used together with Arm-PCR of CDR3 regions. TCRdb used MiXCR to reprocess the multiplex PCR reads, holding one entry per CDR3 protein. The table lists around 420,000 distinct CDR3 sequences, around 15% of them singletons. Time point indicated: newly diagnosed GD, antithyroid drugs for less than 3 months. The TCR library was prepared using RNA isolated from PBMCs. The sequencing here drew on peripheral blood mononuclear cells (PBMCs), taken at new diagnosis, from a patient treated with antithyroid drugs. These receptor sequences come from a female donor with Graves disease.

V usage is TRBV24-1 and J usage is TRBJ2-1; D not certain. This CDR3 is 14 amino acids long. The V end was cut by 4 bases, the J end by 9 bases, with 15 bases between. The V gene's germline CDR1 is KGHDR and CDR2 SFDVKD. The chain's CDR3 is CATSDPPPGSEQFF. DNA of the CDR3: TGTGCCACCAGTGACCCGCCCCCGGGTTCTGAGCAGTTCTTC.

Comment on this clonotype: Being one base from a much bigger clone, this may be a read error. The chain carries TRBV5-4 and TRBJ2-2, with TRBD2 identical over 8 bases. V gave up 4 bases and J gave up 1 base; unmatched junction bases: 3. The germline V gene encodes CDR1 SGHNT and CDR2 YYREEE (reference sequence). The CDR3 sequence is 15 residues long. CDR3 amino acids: CASSAGGWNTGELFF. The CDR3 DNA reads TGTGCCAGCAGCGCGGGGGGATGGAACACCGGGGAGCTGTTTTTT.

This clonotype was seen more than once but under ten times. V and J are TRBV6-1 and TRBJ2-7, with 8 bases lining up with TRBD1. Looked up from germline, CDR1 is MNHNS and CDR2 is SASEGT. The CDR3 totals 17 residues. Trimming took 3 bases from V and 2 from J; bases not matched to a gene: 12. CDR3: CASSDWKIRDRTYEQYF. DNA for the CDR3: TGTGCCAGCAGTGACTGGAAGATTAGGGACAGGACCTACGAGCAGTACTTC.

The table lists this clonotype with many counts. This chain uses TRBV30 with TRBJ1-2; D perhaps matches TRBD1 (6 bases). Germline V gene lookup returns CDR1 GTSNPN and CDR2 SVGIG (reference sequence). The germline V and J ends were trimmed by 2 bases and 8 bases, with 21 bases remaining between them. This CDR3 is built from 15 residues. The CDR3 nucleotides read TGTGCCTGGAGTTCTCCCCCGTGGGGGCGCGGAGGCTACACCTTC. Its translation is CAWSSPPWGRGGYTF. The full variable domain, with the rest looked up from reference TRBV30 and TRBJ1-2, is SQTIHQWPATLVQPVGSPLSLECTVEGTSNPNLYWYRQAAGRGLQLLFYSVGIGQISSEVPQNLSASRPQDRQFILSSKKLLLSDSGFYLCAWSSPPWGRGGYTFGSGTRLTVV.

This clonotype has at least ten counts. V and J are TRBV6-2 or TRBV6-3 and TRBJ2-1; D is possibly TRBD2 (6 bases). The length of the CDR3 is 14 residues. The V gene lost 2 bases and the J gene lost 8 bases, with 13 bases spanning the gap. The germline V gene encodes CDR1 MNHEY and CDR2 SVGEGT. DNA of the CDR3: TGTGCCAGCAGTTACGGGTCTGGAGGGGATGAGCAGTTCTTC. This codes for CASSYGSGGDEQFF.

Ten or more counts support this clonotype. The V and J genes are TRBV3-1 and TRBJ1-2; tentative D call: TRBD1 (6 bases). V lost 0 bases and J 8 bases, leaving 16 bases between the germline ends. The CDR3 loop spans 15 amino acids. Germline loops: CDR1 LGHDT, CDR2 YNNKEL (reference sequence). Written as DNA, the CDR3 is TGTGCCAGCAGCCAAGATTTCACAGGGCCCGCGGGCTACACCTTC. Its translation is CASSQDFTGPAGYTF.

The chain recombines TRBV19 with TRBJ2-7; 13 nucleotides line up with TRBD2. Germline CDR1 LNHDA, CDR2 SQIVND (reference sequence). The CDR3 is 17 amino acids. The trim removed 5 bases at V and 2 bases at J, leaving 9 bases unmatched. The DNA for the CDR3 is TGTGCCAGTAGTGTGACCGAACTAGCGGGAGGGACCTACGAGCAGTACTTC. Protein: CASSVTELAGGTYEQYF. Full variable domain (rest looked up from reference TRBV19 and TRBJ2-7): DGGITQSPKYLFRKEGQNVTLSCEQNLNHDAMYWYRQDPGQGLRLIYYSQIVNDFQKGDIAEGYSVSREKKESFPLTVTSAQKNPTAFYLCASSVTELAGGTYEQYFGPGTRLTVT.

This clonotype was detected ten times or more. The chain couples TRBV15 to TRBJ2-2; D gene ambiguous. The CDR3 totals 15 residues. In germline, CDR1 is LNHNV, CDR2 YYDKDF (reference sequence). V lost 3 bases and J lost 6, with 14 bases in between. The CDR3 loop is CATSRESEPPGELFF. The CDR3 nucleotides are TGTGCCACCAGCAGGGAATCGGAACCACCCGGGGAGCTGTTTTTT.